The entry that follows covers one T cell receptor (beta chain) sequence. As yet, its antigen is unknown. Memory CD4+ cells were the fraction left after CD45RA+ naive selection. The data stem from a study of shared clonotypes between healthy human individuals. Notes on the study in general: A handful of donors held about 5% of naive CD4 clonotypes in common. Estimated clonotype richness was generally higher in naive than memory subsets.

V shed 0 bases and J shed 7 bases, with 16 bases lying between them. Germline CDR1 is SGHRS and CDR2 is YFSETQ. This CDR3 has 15 amino acids. Clones were read by immunoSEQ multiplex PCR, and TCRdb kept only the in-frame ones, dropping some. The sample has millions of clones, 95% seen once; the top ten hold 0.1% to 0.15%. Source material: naive CD4+ T cells sorted from blood. As for subset: CD45RA+ positively selected. The sequence came from a man aged 18 to 30 in good health. This sequence joins TRBV5-1 and TRBJ1-1, with D maybe TRBD1 (5 bases). This chain's CDR3 is CASSLEPKLGDEAFF. CDR3 in DNA: TGCGCCAGCAGCTTGGAGCCCAAGCTGGGGGATGAAGCTTTCTTT.